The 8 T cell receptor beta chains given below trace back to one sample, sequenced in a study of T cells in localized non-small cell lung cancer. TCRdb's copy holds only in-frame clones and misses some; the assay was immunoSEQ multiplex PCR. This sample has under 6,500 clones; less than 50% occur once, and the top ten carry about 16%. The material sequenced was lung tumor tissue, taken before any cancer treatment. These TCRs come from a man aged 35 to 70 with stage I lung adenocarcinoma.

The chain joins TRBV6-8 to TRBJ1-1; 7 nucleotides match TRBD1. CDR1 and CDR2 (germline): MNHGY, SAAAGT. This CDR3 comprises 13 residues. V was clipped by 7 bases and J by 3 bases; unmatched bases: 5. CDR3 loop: CASNNRGHTEAFF. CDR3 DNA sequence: TGTGCCAGCAATAACAGGGGTCACACTGAAGCTTTCTTT.

CDR3 sequence reads: CASSQSPDGVGNQPQHF. CDR3 DNA sequence: TGTGCCAGCTCCCAGTCCCCTGACGGGGTGGGCAATCAGCCCCAGCATTTT. The chain joins TRBV18 to TRBJ1-5; D ambiguous. Germline V gene sequence: CDR1 KGHSH, CDR2 LQKENI. CDR3 length: 17 residues. Trimming cost V 6 bases and J 2 bases, with 20 bases left between them.

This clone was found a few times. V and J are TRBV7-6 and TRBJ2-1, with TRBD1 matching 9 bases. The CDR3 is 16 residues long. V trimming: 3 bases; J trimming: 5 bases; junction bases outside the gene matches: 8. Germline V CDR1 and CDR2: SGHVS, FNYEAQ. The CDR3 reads CASSLPGTGFDNEQFF. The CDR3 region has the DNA TGTGCCAGCAGCTTGCCCGGGACAGGGTTCGACAATGAGCAGTTCTTC.

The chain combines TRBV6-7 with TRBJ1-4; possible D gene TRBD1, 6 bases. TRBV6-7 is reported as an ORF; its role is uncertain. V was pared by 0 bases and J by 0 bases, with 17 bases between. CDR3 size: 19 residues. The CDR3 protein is CASSYSSKRDTATNEKLFF. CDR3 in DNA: TGTGCCAGCAGTTACTCCTCCAAACGGGACACTGCAACTAATGAAAAACTGTTTTTT.

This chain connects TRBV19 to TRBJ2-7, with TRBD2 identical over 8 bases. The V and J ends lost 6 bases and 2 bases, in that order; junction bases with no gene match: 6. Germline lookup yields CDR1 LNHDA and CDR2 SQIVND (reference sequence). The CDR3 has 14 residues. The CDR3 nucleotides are TGTGCCAGTAGCTCGCGGGAGGCCCCCTACGAGCAGTACTTC. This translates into CASSSREAPYEQYF.

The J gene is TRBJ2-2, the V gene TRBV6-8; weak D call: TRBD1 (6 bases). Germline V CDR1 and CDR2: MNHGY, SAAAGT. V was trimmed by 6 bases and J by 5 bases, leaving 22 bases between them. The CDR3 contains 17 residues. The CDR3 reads CASSQSYRVGKTGELFF. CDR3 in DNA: TGTGCCAGCAGCCAATCCTACAGGGTAGGGAAGACCGGGGAGCTGTTTTTT.

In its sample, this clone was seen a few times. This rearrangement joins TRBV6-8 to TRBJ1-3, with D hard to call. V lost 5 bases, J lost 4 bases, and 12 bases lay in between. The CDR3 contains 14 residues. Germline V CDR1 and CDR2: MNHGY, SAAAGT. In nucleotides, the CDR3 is TGTGCCAGCAGTGAGGCAGGAAGAGGAAACACCATATATTTT. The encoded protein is CASSEAGRGNTIYF.

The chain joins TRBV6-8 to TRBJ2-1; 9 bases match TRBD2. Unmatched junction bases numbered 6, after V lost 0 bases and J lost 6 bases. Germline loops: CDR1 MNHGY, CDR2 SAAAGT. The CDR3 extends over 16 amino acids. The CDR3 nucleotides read TGTGCCAGCAGTTACTCGATCGGCGGGGGGGGCAATGAGCAGTTCTTC. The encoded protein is CASSYSIGGGGNEQFF.